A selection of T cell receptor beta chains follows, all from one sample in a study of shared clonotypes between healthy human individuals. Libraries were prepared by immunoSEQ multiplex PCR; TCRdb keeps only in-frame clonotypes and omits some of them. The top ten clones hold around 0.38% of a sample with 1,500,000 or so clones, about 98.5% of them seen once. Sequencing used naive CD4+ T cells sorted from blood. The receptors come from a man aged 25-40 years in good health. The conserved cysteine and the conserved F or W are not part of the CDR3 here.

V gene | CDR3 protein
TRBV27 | ASSQYPKAPYNEQF
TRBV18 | ASSPASADTQY
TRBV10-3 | AISSGGVEQY
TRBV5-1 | ASSLGGSTLEKLF
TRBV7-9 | ASTPWTVNEKLF
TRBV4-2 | ASSLNPSDYEQY
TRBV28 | ALGLTPPNYGYT
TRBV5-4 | ASSQYDSRDTQY
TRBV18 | ASSIGGGQDNEQF
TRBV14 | ASSQGPGGTDTQY
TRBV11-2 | ASSSLAGVIGELF
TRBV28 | ASGSGVQNQPQH